A selection of T cell receptor beta chains follows, all from one sample in a study of human T cells and chemical hapten exposure. From the RACE reads, TCRdb called clonotypes with MiXCR, one entry per CDR3 protein. The table shows just over 350,000 distinct CDR3 sequences, with about 6% occurring only once. The specimen comprised whole blood, sampled in connection with sensitization to the hapten diphenylcyclopropenone (DPC). The receptors were sampled from a young woman with alopecia areata. Some clones in this sample may be carry-over from other donors' samples. Each CDR3 is given without its conserved first and last residue. D genes are given only for firm matches.

D: TRBD1
V: TRBV4-2
J: TRBJ1-5
CDR3: ASSRTGTGISNQPQH

D: .
V: TRBV10-3
J: TRBJ2-5
CDR3: AIREEETQY

D: .
V: TRBV2
J: TRBJ2-7
CDR3: ASSVSTYEQY

D: .
V: TRBV28
J: TRBJ2-4
CDR3: ASSLGGAAKNIQY

D: TRBD2
V: TRBV5-1
J: TRBJ2-3
CDR3: ASSSPGLAGAISTDTQY

D: .
V: TRBV7-6
J: TRBJ2-1
CDR3: ASSLPVGGPIPNEQF

D: TRBD1
V: TRBV3-1
J: TRBJ2-7
CDR3: ASSQSETGVNEQY

D: .
V: TRBV20-1
J: TRBJ1-6
CDR3: SARRQAANSPLH

D: .
V: TRBV11-1
J: TRBJ1-3
CDR3: ASSFGGISGNTIY

D: .
V: TRBV6-1
J: TRBJ1-1
CDR3: ASTLQGTTEAF

D: TRBD2
V: TRBV7-2
J: TRBJ2-3
CDR3: ASSPSAGGSSDTQY

D: .
V: TRBV18
J: TRBJ1-2
CDR3: ASSPIKTNGYT

D: .
V: TRBV28
J: TRBJ2-3
CDR3: ASSFFLSGGFRTDTQY

D: TRBD2
V: TRBV4-3
J: TRBJ2-7
CDR3: ASSPLASGGNYEQY

D: .
V: TRBV18
J: TRBJ2-2
CDR3: ASSPGARPDTGELF

D: .
V: TRBV12-3/TRBV12-4
J: TRBJ1-2
CDR3: ASSFVPVAEGGYT

D: .
V: TRBV29-1
J: TRBJ1-2
CDR3: SVGTGLNYGYT

D: .
V: TRBV10-3
J: TRBJ2-1
CDR3: AISDGGDSYNEQF

D: TRBD2
V: TRBV4-3
J: TRBJ2-7
CDR3: ASSQGSGGAYEQY

D: TRBD1
V: TRBV12-3/TRBV12-4
J: TRBJ1-5
CDR3: ASRFGQGPNQPQH

D: .
V: TRBV12-3/TRBV12-4
J: TRBJ1-2
CDR3: ASSFGQPSEGYT

D: TRBD1
V: TRBV11-1
J: TRBJ2-7
CDR3: ASSPRQGIGEYEQY

D: TRBD2
V: TRBV10-3
J: TRBJ2-5
CDR3: ATALTSGEQETQY

D: .
V: TRBV6-5
J: TRBJ1-6
CDR3: ASSYRAAYNSPLH

D: TRBD1
V: TRBV14
J: TRBJ2-4
CDR3: ASSPFSGTENIQY

D: TRBD2
V: TRBV12-3/TRBV12-4
J: TRBJ2-3
CDR3: ASSPPVAGGTDTQY

D: TRBD2
V: TRBV28
J: TRBJ2-3
CDR3: ASSSPASGGSTDTQY

D: .
V: TRBV27
J: TRBJ1-1
CDR3: ASSKRTHPNTEAF

D: TRBD1
V: TRBV6-5
J: TRBJ1-5
CDR3: ASSRQGAYNQPQH

D: .
V: TRBV6-2/TRBV6-3
J: TRBJ1-4
CDR3: ASSWGGEKLF

D: TRBD1
V: TRBV4-1
J: TRBJ2-1
CDR3: ASSLGPGQGSNEQF

D: .
V: TRBV12-3/TRBV12-4
J: TRBJ2-1
CDR3: ASSLAQWDEQF

D: .
V: TRBV25-1
J: TRBJ1-4
CDR3: ASSVFIGVNEKLF

D: TRBD1
V: TRBV3-1
J: TRBJ1-1
CDR3: ASSQHRGTEAF

D: .
V: TRBV6-2/TRBV6-3
J: TRBJ2-5
CDR3: ASRSLGQTQETQY

D: .
V: TRBV4-3
J: TRBJ2-7
CDR3: ASSQDSGKYFYEQY

D: TRBD1
V: TRBV20-1
J: TRBJ1-1
CDR3: SAPDRGQTNTEAF

D: .
V: TRBV11-2
J: TRBJ1-2
CDR3: ASSPLRARGGYT

D: .
V: TRBV5-1
J: TRBJ1-1
CDR3: ASSMWTEAF

D: .
V: TRBV6-2/TRBV6-3
J: TRBJ2-3
CDR3: ASSPLEDTPGSTDTQY

D: TRBD1
V: TRBV4-3
J: TRBJ1-1
CDR3: ASSHYGQGMSRAF

D: TRBD1
V: TRBV15
J: TRBJ1-2
CDR3: ATSRGRQGAYGYT

D: .
V: TRBV19
J: TRBJ1-4
CDR3: ASSIVAAHNEKLF

D: TRBD1
V: TRBV27
J: TRBJ2-7
CDR3: ASSYWTGAYEQY

D: .
V: TRBV6-6
J: TRBJ1-6
CDR3: ASSYSGLPDSPLH

D: TRBD2
V: TRBV5-1
J: TRBJ2-1
CDR3: ASTRDGGAYQF

D: TRBD1
V: TRBV7-2
J: TRBJ2-3
CDR3: ASSLGGQVSPQY

D: TRBD1
V: TRBV6-1
J: TRBJ1-2
CDR3: ASSETGQGSYGYT

D: .
V: TRBV6-5
J: TRBJ2-3
CDR3: ASSSPGIADTQY

D: TRBD2
V: TRBV4-2
J: TRBJ2-6
CDR3: ASSLASVSGGGGANVLT

D: TRBD1
V: TRBV6-1
J: TRBJ1-4
CDR3: ASSEGTGALTNEKLF

D: .
V: TRBV7-2
J: TRBJ2-6
CDR3: ASSLGLNSGANVLT

D: TRBD2
V: TRBV12-3/TRBV12-4
J: TRBJ2-1
CDR3: ASSLGLAGGSDEQF